The entry below gives a single T cell receptor beta chain sequence along with its context. The antigen is undetermined. Duration under 3 months, a NOSPECS grade of at least 4, and a Clinical Activity Score of at least 3 characterized the ophthalmopathy patients. Using RNA transcripts as the source, TCR beta CDR3 regions were amplified. TCR CDR3 regions were first amplified by RT-PCR with HTBI primers. TCRdb recomputed calls from the multiplex PCR reads with MiXCR, one row per CDR3 protein. The sample records more than 500,000 distinct CDR3 sequences, 15% to 20% being singletons. This specimen belongs to a study of T cells in Graves' hyperthyroidism and ophthalmopathy. Broader study findings: Blood also showed most of the thyroid clonotypes that were expanded above 0.001.

Trimming removed 4 bases from V and 5 bases from J, with 17 bases in between. The germline gives CDR1 SGHVS, CDR2 FQNEAQ. There are 15 residues in the CDR3. This TCR derives from a woman in her twenties or thirties with Graves' ophthalmopathy. The sample was blood. The chain has TRBV7-8 and TRBJ2-5, with a tentative D call TRBD2 (6 bases). The CDR3 coding sequence is TGTGCCAGCAGCTCCAGGGAAGGAGGGCTCGAGACCCAGTACTTC. Residues: CASSSREGGLETQYF.